This passage covers 7 T cell receptor beta chains from one sample sequenced in a study of T-cell reconstitution after alpha-beta-depleted transplantation in children. As it was prepared, the TCRbeta library received unique molecular identifiers. Via MiXCR, TCRdb re-called the PCR reads, giving one row per CDR3 protein. The sample carries about 70,000 distinct CDR3 sequences, approximately 10% recorded once. The sequences come from PBMCs, collected before TCRalphabeta/CD19-depleted stem cell transplant. The source of these receptors is a boy between 5 and 17 years old with acute myeloid leukemia, due to receive a stem cell transplant.

V is TRBV11-2 and J is TRBJ2-1; 7 bases fit TRBD2. Looked up from germline, CDR1 is SGHAT and CDR2 is FQNNGV. J was trimmed by 3 bases and V by 0 bases; bases with no gene match: 8. The CDR3 is 17 residues long. CDR3 sequence reads: CASSLEASGAIYNEQFF. CDR3 bases: TGTGCCAGCAGCTTAGAGGCGAGCGGGGCGATCTACAATGAGCAGTTCTTC.

CDR3 DNA: TGCGCCAGCAGCCGAACAGGGCAGAGCAATCAGCCCCAGCATTTT. Translated, it gives CASSRTGQSNQPQHF. The rearrangement uses TRBV5-1 and TRBJ1-5; tentative D call: TRBD1 (6 bases). Germline-derived CDR1 and CDR2 are SGHRS and YFSETQ. V lost 4 bases, J lost 1 base, and 12 bases lay in between. This CDR3 region has 15 residues.

Only a few counts were recorded for this clonotype. CDR3 protein: CSARGALGYGYTF. CDR3 nucleotides: TGCAGTGCTCGAGGGGCCCTGGGCTATGGCTACACCTTC. The genes are TRBV20-1 and TRBJ1-2, with a possible D match to TRBD1 (5 bases). Germline V gene sequence: CDR1 DFQATT, CDR2 SNEGSKA (reference sequence). This CDR3 is 13 amino acids long. Trimming left V 5 bases short and J 4 bases short, with 14 bases between.

At least ten counts were recorded for this clonotype. The chain couples TRBV29-1 to TRBJ1-5, with 8 bases fitting TRBD1. Trimming removed 7 bases from V and 0 bases from J; junction bases left unmatched: 14. The CDR3 extends over 17 amino acids. CDR1 SQVTM and CDR2 ANQGSEA come from the germline V gene. Written as DNA, the CDR3 is TGCAGCGGACGGCGGGGACAGGCCTGGAATAGCAATCAGCCCCAGCATTTT. Translated, it gives CSGRRGQAWNSNQPQHF.

This clonotype was counted at least ten times. The genes are TRBV5-1 and TRBJ1-4, with 8 bases aligning to TRBD1. This CDR3 region has 16 residues. The V and J ends lost 0 bases and 3 bases, in that order; junction bases with no gene match: 4. CDR1 and CDR2 (germline): SGHRS, YFSETQ. In nucleotides, the CDR3 is TGCGCCAGCAGCTTGGCATCAGGGGGCCCTAATGAAAAACTGTTTTTT. Translation: CASSLASGGPNEKLFF.

This clonotype was seen repeatedly, ten times or more. The chain combines TRBV4-3 with TRBJ2-3; 8 nucleotides line up with TRBD2. The CDR3 extends over 15 amino acids. The J segment lost 4 bases and the V segment lost 0 bases, leaving 3 bases of the junction unmatched. Germline values: CDR1 LGHNA, CDR2 YSLEER. This CDR3 reads CASSQELAGPDTQYF. For the CDR3, the DNA is TGCGCCAGCAGCCAAGAGCTAGCGGGTCCAGATACGCAGTATTTT.

This clonotype was counted at least ten times. The CDR3 protein is CASSIGQGPEQYV. CDR3 DNA: TGCGCCAGCAGTATTGGACAGGGGCCCGAGCAGTACGTC. The rearrangement links TRBV10-2 to TRBJ2-7; 9 nucleotides agree with TRBD1. Trimming cost V 5 bases and J 6 bases; bases outside gene matches: 5. The CDR3 spans 13 residues. The germline CDR1 and CDR2 sequences are WSHSY and SAAADI.